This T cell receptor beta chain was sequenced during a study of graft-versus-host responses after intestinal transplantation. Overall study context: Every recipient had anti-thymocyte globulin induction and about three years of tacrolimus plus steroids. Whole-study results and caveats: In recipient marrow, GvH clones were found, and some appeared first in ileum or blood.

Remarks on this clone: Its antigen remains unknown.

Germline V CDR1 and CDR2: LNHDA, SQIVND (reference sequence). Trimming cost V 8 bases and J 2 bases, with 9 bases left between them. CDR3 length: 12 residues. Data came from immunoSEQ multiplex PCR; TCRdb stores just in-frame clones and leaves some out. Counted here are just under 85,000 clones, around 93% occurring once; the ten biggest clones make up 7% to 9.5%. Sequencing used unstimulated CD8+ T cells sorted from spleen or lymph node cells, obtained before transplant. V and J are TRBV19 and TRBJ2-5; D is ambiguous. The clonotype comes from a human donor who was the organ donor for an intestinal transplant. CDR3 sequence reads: CASQDGQETQYF. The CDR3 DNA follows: TGTGCCAGTCAGGACGGGCAAGAGACCCAGTACTTC.